This T cell receptor beta chain was profiled in a study of human thymus T cells (dated by TCRdb to about 2020). Background for the entire study: The study used fewer than ten infant thymus samples plus four related peripheral blood samples to characterize TCR alpha and beta repertoires. The infant donors were about 7 to 244 days old, and the cohort included over 5 males and a couple of females. General conclusions and limits of the study: Both the thymic and the peripheral blood repertoires appeared to show biased V and J gene segment usage. Thymus samples yielded on average roughly 790,000 unique TCRB clonotypes, compared with around 84,000 from blood samples.

The CDR3 numbers 12 residues from cysteine through phenylalanine. The only DNA kept is the CDR3, 36 bases in frame from the first base. The germline ends are 12 bases apart after V is trimmed by 6 bases and J by 7 bases. From the germline V gene, CDR1 is SNHLY and CDR2 is FYNNEI. Immunologically healthy infants undergoing open corrective cardiac surgery for congenital heart defects in Finland were used as donors. During surgery, a small roughly 0.5-1 mL aliquot of peripheral blood was collected from four of the eight donors. Genomic DNA from blood samples was extracted from all available leukocytes rather than from a fixed cell number. ACK lysis buffer was used to clear erythrocytes from the blood, and the leukocytes were then kept as pellets at -70 degrees C. A QIAsymphony instrument was used to extract genomic DNA from the frozen cell pellets. The sample holds one count of this clone. No cognate antigen has been identified for it. No base quality values were provided; no much bigger clone lies one nucleotide off.

Using the immunoSEQ multiplex PCR assay, the TCRB and TCRAD loci were amplified from a standardized quantity of quality-controlled genomic DNA. The amplicons covered the V(D)J region and were long enough to include the CDR3 and to identify the V and J genes. The commercial immunoSEQ service was used to sequence amplicons on an Illumina platform. In the paper's pipeline: Primer bias and sequencing errors were corrected as previously described, and TCRAD and TCRB were defined on the basis of the IMGT database. Repertoires were analysed with immunoSEQ Analyzer 3.0 and VDJTools, covering basic statistics, V/J segment usage, diversity estimates, rarefaction and pairwise overlap. To estimate diversity, the Chao1, ChaoE, Efron-Thisted, Shannon and inverse Simpson indices were applied, and diversity was also estimated on datasets down-sampled to the smallest sample. Repertoire overlap was assessed by strict matching of CDR3 nucleotide sequence, V gene and J gene, and clustering was done by Jaccard-based multidimensional scaling. TCRdb limited this immuneACCESS table to in-frame rearrangements with V and J called. A share of clones is missing; checked studies link under half to unresolved V genes, and the rest is unexplained. The DNA was the basis for D and trimming; V, J and clone size are from that table. This sample is represented by tens of thousands of clones; roughly 94% of them were singletons. Clones ranked in the top ten supply roughly 5.7% of the sample.

The sample was blood. This sequence was found in a boy under three years old with a congenital heart defect but otherwise immunologically healthy. The rearranged chain carries TRBV2 and TRBJ1-2; the D segment cannot be called with confidence. Here is the DNA: TGTGCCAGCAGAGTGCGGGGTGGTGGCTACACCTTC. This is translated as CASRVRGGGYTF.